This T cell receptor (beta chain) is from a study of blood T cell repertoires in COVID-19. Study-level information: The United States, Italy and Spain were the sources of the acute and convalescent COVID-19 samples. In each case, the material was cDNA or gDNA derived from T cells, B-cell-depleted T cells, or PBMCs.

The CDR3 spans 21 residues. As handled by the study authors: Amplification with reference gene primers provided the estimates of nucleated cell counts. Generated by immunoSEQ multiplex PCR, the TCRdb table keeps only in-frame clones and is missing some. Clone size and the V and J calls come from that table; the DNA yielded D and trimming. Of some 88,000 clones in the sample, roughly 87% were seen once. This rearrangement joins TRBV21-1 to TRBJ2-3; the table names TRBD1, a call not compared with the DNA. TRBV21-1 is annotated as a pseudogene. The sample was peripheral blood. This receptor was taken from a man aged 55 to 70 with acute or convalescent COVID-19. CDR3 sequence: CASSKVTLPLNSAGFPDTQYF. DNA of the CDR3: TGTGCCAGCAGCAAAGTAACCCTCCCCCTTAATTCGGCAGGGTTCCCAGATACGCAGTATTTT.